The sequence of this T cell receptor (beta chain) was determined in a study of blood T cell repertoires in COVID-19. Study-wide background: COVID-19 samples collected from the United States, Italy and Spain covered acute and convalescent phases. Sources were T cells, B-cell-depleted T cells, or PBMCs; the material itself was cDNA or gDNA.

In the original analysis: The authors estimated nucleated cell counts from reference gene primer amplification. Method: immunoSEQ multiplex PCR; TCRdb's copy keeps in-frame clones and lacks some. That table furnishes V, J and clone size, whereas the DNA furnished D and trimming. The table shows around 30,000 clones, with about 90% occurring only once. The germline V and J ends were trimmed by 0 bases and 0 bases, with 8 bases remaining between them. This CDR3 has 14 residues. CDR1 and CDR2 (germline): GTSNPN, SVGIG (reference sequence). This clone was counted only a few times. The sequenced sample was peripheral blood. The receptor comes from an elderly man with acute or convalescent COVID-19. The V gene is TRBV30, the J gene TRBJ1-1; D remains unclear. This CDR3 reads CAWSVGGMNTEAFF. CDR3 nucleotides: TGTGCCTGGAGTGTAGGAGGGATGAACACTGAAGCTTTCTTT.